What follows are 25 T cell receptor beta chains derived from one specimen sequenced in a study of cytotoxic CD8 clonotypes in ibrutinib-treated CLL. Measured with immunoSEQ multiplex PCR; TCRdb has only the in-frame clones, and not every one. Of approximately 280,000 clones listed, around 77% were seen once; the top ten hold 5.6%. The sequences come from PBMCs, collected at disease progression, from a patient treated with ibrutinib. These receptors were taken from a human donor with chronic lymphocytic leukemia.

The V gene is TRBV27, the J gene TRBJ2-3; no reliable D call. The CDR3 loop spans 13 amino acids. The germline CDR1 and CDR2 sequences are MNHEY and SMNVEV (reference sequence). The V end lost 5 bases, the J end lost 2 bases, and 8 bases lay between the germline ends. CDR3 nucleotide sequence: TGTGCCAGCAGTCGTCCAGACACAGATACGCAGTATTTT. This encodes CASSRPDTDTQYF.

The V gene is TRBV28, the J gene TRBJ1-3; D may be TRBD1 (5 bases). The CDR3 runs to 12 residues. Germline loops: CDR1 MDHEN, CDR2 SYDVKM. With 3 bases removed from V and 8 bases from J, the gap between germline ends came to 8 bases. Here the CDR3 DNA reads TGTGCCAGCAGTTTTAGGGACTACACCATATATTTT. Amino acids: CASSFRDYTIYF.

This chain connects TRBV29-1 to TRBJ2-2; D gene unclear. CDR1 is SQVTM and CDR2 is ANQGSEA in the germline V gene. V was pared by 6 bases and J by 0 bases, with 14 bases between. This CDR3 region has 15 residues. In nucleotides, the CDR3 is TGCAGCGTCTTTCTATTAACAGCGAACACCGGGGAGCTGTTTTTT. Its translation is CSVFLLTANTGELFF.

Concerning this clone: The sample holds other DNA sequences that translate to the same CDR3. The rearrangement uses TRBV6-5 and TRBJ2-5, with TRBD2 matching over 13 bases. The V and J ends lost 6 bases and 5 bases, in that order; junction bases with no gene match: 6. CDR3 length equals 15 residues. Germline CDR1 and CDR2: MNHEY and SVGAGI. CDR3 residues: CASSPGTSGAETQYF. The CDR3 coding sequence is TGTGCCAGCAGCCCAGGGACTAGCGGGGCGGAGACCCAGTACTTC.

The chain uses TRBV28 and TRBJ2-7; D possibly corresponds to TRBD2 (6 bases). The CDR3 totals 13 residues. Germline V gene data show CDR1 as MDHEN and CDR2 as SYDVKM. Trimming cost V 6 bases and J 0 bases, with 9 bases left between them. CDR3 protein: CASREGYSYEQYF. As DNA, the CDR3 is TGTGCCAGCAGGGAGGGGTACTCCTACGAGCAGTACTTC.

The rearrangement uses TRBV7-9 and TRBJ2-1; D possibly corresponds to TRBD2 (6 bases). The CDR3 has 15 residues. V dropped 2 bases and J dropped 8 bases, with 16 bases sitting between them. CDR1 SEHNR and CDR2 FQNEAQ come from the germline V gene (reference sequence). The CDR3 reads CASSLRTGAGDEQFF. CDR3 in DNA: TGTGCCAGCAGCTTACGAACGGGAGCTGGCGATGAGCAGTTCTTC.

This chain joins TRBV7-9 and TRBJ1-6; D gene uncertain. The CDR3 covers 14 residues. With 6 bases removed from V and 3 bases from J, the gap between germline ends came to 9 bases. CDR1 SEHNR and CDR2 FQNEAQ come from the germline V gene (reference sequence). Here the CDR3 DNA reads TGTGCCAGCAGTTCCGACGGCTATAATTCACCCCTCCACTTT. Translating it yields CASSSDGYNSPLHF.

The rearrangement joins TRBV6-1 to TRBJ1-5; 8 nucleotides match TRBD1. V shed 4 bases and J 0 bases; nucleotides not matched to a gene: 8. The CDR3 has 17 residues. CDR1 and CDR2 from the germline V gene are MNHNS and SASEGT. The CDR3 here is CASSVNRGGDSNQPQHF. Written as DNA, the CDR3 is TGTGCCAGCAGTGTCAACAGGGGGGGTGATAGCAATCAGCCCCAGCATTTT.

This clone turned up a few times. This chain joins TRBV2 and TRBJ2-6; TRBD2 might be the D (6 bases). CDR1 is SNHLY and CDR2 is FYNNEI in the germline V gene. The CDR3 sequence is 14 residues long. Trimming cost V 10 bases and J 1 base, with 11 bases left between them. The CDR3 nucleotides are TGTGCCAAGGGGAGGCGTTCTGGGGCCAACGTCCTGACTTTC. Protein: CAKGRRSGANVLTF.

This clone has only one observation. This chain uses TRBV9 with TRBJ1-2; D remains unclear. The CDR3 is 15 residues long. V was shortened by 0 bases and J by 4 bases, with 13 bases between the two germline ends. CDR1 is SGDLS, CDR2 YYNGEE, per germline. CDR3 residues: CASSVGEGLSYGYTF. As DNA, the CDR3 is TGTGCCAGCAGCGTAGGGGAGGGCTTGAGCTATGGCTACACCTTC.

V usage is TRBV6-1 and J usage is TRBJ2-3; 7 nucleotides line up with TRBD2. Germline CDR1 MNHNS, CDR2 SASEGT. J gave up 4 bases and V 7 bases, and 8 bases lay outside the gene matches. This CDR3 region has 14 residues. DNA for the CDR3: TGTGCCAGCATACTAGCGAACTGGCCAGATACGCAGTATTTT. Translating it yields CASILANWPDTQYF.

The chain carries TRBV19 and TRBJ1-5; 9 bases line up with TRBD1. V trimming: 5 bases; J trimming: 0 bases; junction bases outside the gene matches: 8. This CDR3 contains 17 residues. Germline CDR1 and CDR2: LNHDA and SQIVND (reference sequence). DNA of the CDR3: TGTGCCAGTAGTCCTCTTACAGGGGGCTATAGCAATCAGCCCCAGCATTTT. Translation: CASSPLTGGYSNQPQHF. Supplemented by reference TRBV19 and TRBJ1-5, the full variable domain reads DGGITQSPKYLFRKEGQNVTLSCEQNLNHDAMYWYRQDPGQGLRLIYYSQIVNDFQKGDIAEGYSVSREKKESFPLTVTSAQKNPTAFYLCASSPLTGGYSNQPQHFGDGTRLSIL.

The chain links TRBV6-1 to TRBJ1-2; D possibly corresponds to TRBD1 (5 bases). The CDR3 is 15 amino acids. The germline gives CDR1 MNHNS, CDR2 SASEGT. V was pared by 6 bases and J by 3 bases, with 17 bases between. In DNA form, the CDR3 reads TGTGCCAGCAGACCAACGAGGCTGGGGGACTATGGCTACACCTTC. The encoded protein is CASRPTRLGDYGYTF.

The chain employs TRBV11-2 and TRBJ2-5; perhaps TRBD2 as D (5 bases). Germline-derived CDR1 and CDR2 are SGHAT and FQNNGV. This CDR3 has 15 amino acids. Trimming shortened V by 0 bases and J by 5 bases, and 13 bases separated the two germline ends. The CDR3 region is CASSLDVGVWETQYF. The CDR3 DNA follows: TGTGCCAGCAGCTTAGATGTCGGGGTGTGGGAGACCCAGTACTTC.

This chain links TRBV9 with TRBJ2-3; maybe TRBD2 (5 bases). V shed 2 bases and J shed 6 bases, with 10 bases lying between them. The CDR3 spans 13 residues. From germline, CDR1 is SGDLS and CDR2 YYNGEE. The DNA of the CDR3 is TGTGCCAGCAGCGTGAGGGCGGCCGATACGCAGTATTTT. Translated: CASSVRAADTQYF.

This clone has just one count. V is TRBV7-9 and J is TRBJ1-3; D not certain. The CDR3 length is 11 residues. Looked up from germline, CDR1 is SEHNR and CDR2 is FQNEAQ (reference sequence). Trimming stripped 7 bases from V and 3 bases from J, with 4 bases between. Here the CDR3 reads CASTDGNTIYF. Here the CDR3 DNA reads TGTGCCAGCACAGATGGAAACACCATATATTTT.

The count of this clone is one. The chain combines TRBV4-1 with TRBJ2-7, with D possibly TRBD2 on 6 matching bases. The CDR3 spans 15 residues. CDR1 and CDR2 from the germline V gene are MGHRA and YSYEKL. V dropped 1 base and J dropped 0 bases, with 10 bases sitting between them. The CDR3 sequence: CASSQVQRVSYEQYF. DNA of the CDR3: TGCGCCAGCAGCCAAGTTCAGCGGGTCTCCTACGAGCAGTACTTC.

The rearrangement links TRBV27 to TRBJ2-7; 13 bases fit TRBD2. The CDR3 sequence is 17 residues long. Per germline, CDR1 MNHEY and CDR2 SMNVEV (reference sequence). J was trimmed by 6 bases and V by 6 bases; bases with no gene match: 14. The CDR3 DNA reads as TGTGCCAGCAGCGTCCCGCCACTAGCGGGAGGGCCCTCCGAGCAGTACTTC. Translated, it gives CASSVPPLAGGPSEQYF.

The chain has TRBV23-1 and TRBJ2-7; no firm D call. TRBV23-1 is annotated as an ORF whose role is uncertain. The CDR3 length is 14 residues. Trimming removed 3 bases at V and 3 bases at J, with 12 bases between. CDR3: CASSHFGSRYEQYF. DNA of the CDR3: TGCGCCAGCAGTCACTTTGGCTCCCGCTACGAGCAGTACTTC.

V is TRBV18 and J is TRBJ2-3, with D possibly matching TRBD2 (7 bases). CDR3 size: 14 residues. CDR1 is KGHSH, CDR2 LQKENI, per germline. Trimming pared 3 bases from V and 4 bases from J, leaving 11 bases between. CDR3 nucleotides: TGTGCCAGCTCACCGAGGGGGGGGCCAGATACGCAGTATTTT. Encoded protein: CASSPRGGPDTQYF.

The rearrangement links TRBV10-3 to TRBJ2-7; 8 positions agree with TRBD2. The germline V gene has CDR1 ENHRY and CDR2 SYGVKD. This CDR3 has 16 residues. The J segment lost 4 bases and the V segment lost 2 bases, leaving 10 bases of the junction unmatched. CDR3 sequence (DNA): TGTGCCATCAGTGAGGCCCCCGGCGGGAGGAATTACGAGCAGTACTTC. It yields the protein CAISEAPGGRNYEQYF.

This rearrangement joins TRBV10-3 to TRBJ2-7; 10 bases agree with TRBD2. CDR1 and CDR2 (germline): ENHRY, SYGVKD. The CDR3 totals 13 residues. The V and J ends lost 8 bases and 7 bases, in that order; junction bases with no gene match: 8. CDR3 residues: CAIGLAGAGEQYF. CDR3 DNA: TGTGCCATCGGGCTAGCGGGAGCGGGGGAGCAGTACTTC.

This chain connects TRBV27 to TRBJ2-1, with 8 bases fitting TRBD1. Germline loops: CDR1 MNHEY, CDR2 SMNVEV (reference sequence). The CDR3 sequence is 15 residues long. V lost 6 bases, J lost 2 bases, and 6 bases stayed unmatched. The CDR3 DNA reads TGTGCCAGCAGAACGACAGGGGCCACCTACAATGAGCAGTTCTTC. It yields the protein CASRTTGATYNEQFF.

Here the CDR3 reads CASRLQGADTDTQYF. CDR3 sequence (DNA): TGTGCCAGTAGGCTACAGGGGGCTGACACAGATACGCAGTATTTT. V is TRBV19 and J is TRBJ2-3, with 9 bases fitting TRBD1. Germline assignment: CDR1 LNHDA and CDR2 SQIVND (reference sequence). This CDR3 has 15 amino acids. Trimming took 6 bases from V and 2 from J; bases not matched to a gene: 6.

V is TRBV6-6 and J is TRBJ1-2; D might be TRBD1 (5 bases). CDR1 is MNHNY, CDR2 SVGAGI, per germline (reference sequence). The V end lost 2 bases, the J end lost 1 base, and 8 bases lay between the germline ends. This CDR3 comprises 14 residues. CDR3 protein: CASSYRGGNYGYTF. CDR3 nucleotide sequence: TGTGCCAGCAGTTACCGCGGGGGTAACTATGGCTACACCTTC.